The T cell receptor (beta chain) described here comes from a study of blood T cell repertoires in COVID-19. Profiled with immunoSEQ multiplex PCR; TCRdb holds only in-frame clones, not every one. The sample lists 200,000 or so clones; approximately 84% were seen once. Trimming took 4 bases from V and 4 from J, leaving 25 bases between them. The germline gives CDR1 LGHDT, CDR2 YNNKEL (reference sequence). The CDR3 sequence is 18 residues long. This rearrangement joins TRBV3-1 (or the pseudogene TRBV3-2) to TRBJ1-2; possible D gene TRBD1, 6 bases. The TCR comes from a human donor with acute or convalescent COVID-19. The donor label of this sample is uncertain. Sequencing was performed on peripheral blood. CDR3 coding DNA: TGTGCCAGCAGCCGTACGACAGGACAAATCATCCAACTCTATGGCTACACCTTC. Translation gives CASSRTTGQIIQLYGYTF.